This T cell receptor (beta chain) was obtained from a study of T cell responses to AZD1222 COVID-19 vaccine. Study-wide findings and caveats: The donor group comprised mostly white British people and more females; the analysis possibly underestimated clonal diversity. Repertoires were collected only later (after the peak T cell response had occurred). At 160-218 and 743-854, vaccine-associated CD4 TCRs were dominant, and they spanned spike.

Of note for this clone: Its antigen is unknown.

Assay used: immunoSEQ multiplex PCR; TCRdb lists only in-frame clones, some missing. This repertoire shows 140,000 to 150,000 clones, 90% to 95% found once; its top ten account for about 1.5%. The CDR3 loop spans 16 amino acids. Germline trimming cut 6 bases from V and 8 bases from J; bases unmatched to any gene: 14. CDR1 is MRHNA, CDR2 SNTAGT, per germline. The clonotype originates from an adult in good health. The material sequenced was peripheral blood, taken on day 0 of AZD1222 vaccination. V and J are TRBV6-4 and TRBJ2-1; TRBD2 matches 9 bases. The CDR3 DNA is TGTGCCAGCAGCCTTAGTAGCGGGAGTGCCGGGTATGAGCAGTTCTTC. Protein product: CASSLSSGSAGYEQFF.